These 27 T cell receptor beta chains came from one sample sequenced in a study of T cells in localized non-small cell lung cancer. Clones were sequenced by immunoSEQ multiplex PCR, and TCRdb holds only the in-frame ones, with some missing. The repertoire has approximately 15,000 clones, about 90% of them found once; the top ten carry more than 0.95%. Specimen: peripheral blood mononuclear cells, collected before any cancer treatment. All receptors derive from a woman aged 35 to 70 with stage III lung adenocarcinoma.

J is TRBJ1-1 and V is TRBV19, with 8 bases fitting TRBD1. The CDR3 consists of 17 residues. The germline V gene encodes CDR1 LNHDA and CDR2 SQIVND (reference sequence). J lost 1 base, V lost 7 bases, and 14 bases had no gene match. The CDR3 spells CASISTGVSRENTEAFF. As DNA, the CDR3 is TGTGCCAGTATCTCGACAGGGGTGTCGCGGGAGAACACTGAAGCTTTCTTT.

CDR3 in DNA: TGCGCCACCGCCAACCGGTATTTT. It specifies CATANRYF. The chain joins TRBV10-2 to TRBJ2-3; D gene unclear. This CDR3 region has 8 residues. V was cut by 10 bases and J by 14 bases, with 10 bases left in between. Germline CDR1 reads WSHSY; CDR2 reads SAAADI.

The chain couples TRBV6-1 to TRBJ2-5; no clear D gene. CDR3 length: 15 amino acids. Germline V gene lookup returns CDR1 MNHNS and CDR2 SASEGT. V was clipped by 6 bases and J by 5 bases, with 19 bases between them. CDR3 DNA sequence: TGTGCCAGCAGCGTAGGAGAGCACCGTCGGGAGACCCAGTACTTC. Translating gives CASSVGEHRRETQYF.

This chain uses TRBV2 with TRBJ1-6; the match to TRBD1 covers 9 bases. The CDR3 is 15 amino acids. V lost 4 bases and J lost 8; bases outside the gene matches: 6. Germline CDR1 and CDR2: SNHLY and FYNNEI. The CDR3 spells CASSVLGQGDSPLHF. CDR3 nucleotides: TGTGCCAGCAGTGTACTGGGACAGGGAGATTCACCCCTCCACTTT.

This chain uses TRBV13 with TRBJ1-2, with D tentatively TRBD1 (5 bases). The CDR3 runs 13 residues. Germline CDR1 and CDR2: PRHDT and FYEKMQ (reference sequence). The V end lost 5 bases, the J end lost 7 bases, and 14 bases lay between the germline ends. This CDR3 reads CASSPQGRGGYTF. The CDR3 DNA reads TGTGCCAGCAGCCCCCAAGGGAGGGGTGGCTACACCTTC.

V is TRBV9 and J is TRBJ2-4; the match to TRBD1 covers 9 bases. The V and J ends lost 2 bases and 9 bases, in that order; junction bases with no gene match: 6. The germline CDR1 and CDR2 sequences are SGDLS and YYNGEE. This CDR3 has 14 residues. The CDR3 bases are TGTGCCAGCAGCGTGGGGACAGGGACCCGCATTCAGTACTTC. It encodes CASSVGTGTRIQYF. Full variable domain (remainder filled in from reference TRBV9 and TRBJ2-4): DSGVTQTPKHLITATGQRVTLRCSPRSGDLSVYWYQQSLDQGLQFLIQYYNGEERAKGNILERFSAQQFPDLHSELNLSSLELGDSALYFCASSVGTGTRIQYFGAGTRLSVL.

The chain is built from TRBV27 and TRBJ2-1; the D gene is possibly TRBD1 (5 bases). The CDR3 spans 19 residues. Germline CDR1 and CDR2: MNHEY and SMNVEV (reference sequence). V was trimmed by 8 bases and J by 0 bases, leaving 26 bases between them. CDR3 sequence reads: CASAIGVGGAISSYNEQFF. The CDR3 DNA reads TGTGCCAGCGCAATAGGGGTGGGCGGCGCCATCAGCTCCTACAATGAGCAGTTCTTC.

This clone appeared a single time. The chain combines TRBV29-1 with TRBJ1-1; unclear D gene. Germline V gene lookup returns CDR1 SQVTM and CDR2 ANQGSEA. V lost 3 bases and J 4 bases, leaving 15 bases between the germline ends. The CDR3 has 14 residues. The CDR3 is CSVEVTQTPTEAFF. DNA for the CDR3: TGCAGCGTTGAGGTGACCCAAACCCCCACTGAAGCTTTCTTT.

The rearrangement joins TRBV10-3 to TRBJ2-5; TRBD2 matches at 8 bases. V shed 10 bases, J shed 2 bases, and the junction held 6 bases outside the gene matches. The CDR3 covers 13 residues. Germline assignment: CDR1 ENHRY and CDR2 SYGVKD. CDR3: CATALAGQETQYF. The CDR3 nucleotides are TGTGCCACCGCTCTAGCGGGTCAAGAGACCCAGTACTTC.

As DNA, the CDR3 is TGTGCCAGCAGTTACTCGGGCCAGGCGAAGGGCGAGCAGTACTTC. This gives the protein CASSYSGQAKGEQYF. V and J are TRBV6-5 and TRBJ2-7; unclear D gene. V lost 0 bases, J lost 6 bases, and 15 bases lay in between. The CDR3 consists of 15 residues. Germline CDR1 and CDR2: MNHEY and SVGAGI.

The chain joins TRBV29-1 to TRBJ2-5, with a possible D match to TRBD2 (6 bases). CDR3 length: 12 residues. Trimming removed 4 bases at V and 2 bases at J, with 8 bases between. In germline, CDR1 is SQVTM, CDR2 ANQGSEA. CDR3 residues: CSVVRGQETQYF. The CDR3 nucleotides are TGCAGCGTTGTTCGGGGGCAAGAGACCCAGTACTTC.

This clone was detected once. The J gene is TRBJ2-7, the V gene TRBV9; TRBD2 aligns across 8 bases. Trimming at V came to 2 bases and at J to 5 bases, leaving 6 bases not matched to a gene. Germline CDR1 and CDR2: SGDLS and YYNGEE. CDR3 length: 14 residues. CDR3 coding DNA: TGTGCCAGCAGCGTTAGCGGGGTGCTGGACGAGCAGTACTTC. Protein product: CASSVSGVLDEQYF.

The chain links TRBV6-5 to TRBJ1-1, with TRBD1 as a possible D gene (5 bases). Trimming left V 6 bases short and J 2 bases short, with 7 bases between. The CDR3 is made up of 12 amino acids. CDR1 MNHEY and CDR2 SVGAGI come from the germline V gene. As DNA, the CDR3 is TGTGCCAGCAGAGACAGCAACACTGAAGCTTTCTTT. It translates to CASRDSNTEAFF.

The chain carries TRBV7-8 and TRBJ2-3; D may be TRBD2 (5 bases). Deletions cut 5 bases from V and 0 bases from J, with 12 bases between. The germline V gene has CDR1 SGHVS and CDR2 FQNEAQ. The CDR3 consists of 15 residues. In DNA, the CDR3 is TGTGCCAGCAGCGACCGGCGGGTTAGCACAGATACGCAGTATTTT. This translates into CASSDRRVSTDTQYF. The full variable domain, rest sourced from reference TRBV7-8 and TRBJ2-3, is GAGVSQSPRYKVAKRGQDVALRCDPISGHVSLFWYQQALGQGPEFLTYFQNEAQLDKSGLPSDRFFAERPEGSVSTLKIQRTQQEDSAVYLCASSDRRVSTDTQYFGPGTRLTVL.

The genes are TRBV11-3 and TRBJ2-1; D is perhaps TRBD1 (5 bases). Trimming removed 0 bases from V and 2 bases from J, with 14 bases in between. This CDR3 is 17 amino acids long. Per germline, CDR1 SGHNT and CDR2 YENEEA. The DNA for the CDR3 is TGTGCCAGCAGCTTAGACGGTTGGCAGGGCCCCTACAATGAGCAGTTCTTC. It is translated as CASSLDGWQGPYNEQFF.

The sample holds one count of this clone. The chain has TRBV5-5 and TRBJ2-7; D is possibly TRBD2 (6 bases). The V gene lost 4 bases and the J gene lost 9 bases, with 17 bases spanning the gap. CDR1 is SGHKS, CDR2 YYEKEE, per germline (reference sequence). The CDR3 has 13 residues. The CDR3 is CASSTPRLEGQYF. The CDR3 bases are TGTGCCAGCAGCACTCCCAGGTTGGAGGGGCAGTACTTC.

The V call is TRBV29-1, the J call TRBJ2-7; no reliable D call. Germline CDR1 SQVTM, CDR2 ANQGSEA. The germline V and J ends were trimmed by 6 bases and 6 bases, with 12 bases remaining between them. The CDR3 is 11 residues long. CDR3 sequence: CSVLWGGEQYF. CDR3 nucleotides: TGCAGCGTCCTTTGGGGTGGCGAGCAGTACTTC.

The CDR3 spells CASSPDRGRKTQYF. As DNA, the CDR3 is TGTGCCAGCTCACCGGACAGGGGGCGAAAGACCCAGTACTTC. The chain couples TRBV18 to TRBJ2-5; 11 bases are shared with TRBD1. Germline CDR1 and CDR2: KGHSH and LQKENI. V shed 3 bases, J shed 6 bases, and the junction held 3 bases outside the gene matches. The CDR3 loop spans 14 amino acids. The full variable domain, in which reference TRBV18 and TRBJ2-5 provide the parts outside the CDR3, is NAGVMQNPRHLVRRRGQEARLRCSPMKGHSHVYWYRQLPEEGLKFMVYLQKENIIDESGMPKERFSAEFPKEGPSILRIQQVVRGDSAAYFCASSPDRGRKTQYFGPGTRLLVL.

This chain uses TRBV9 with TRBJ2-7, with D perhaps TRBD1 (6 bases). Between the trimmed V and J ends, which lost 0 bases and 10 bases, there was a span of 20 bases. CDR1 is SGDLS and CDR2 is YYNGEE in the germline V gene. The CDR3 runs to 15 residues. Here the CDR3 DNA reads TGTGCCAGCAGCGTAGGGGACACCTATACTAAGTCACAGTACTTC. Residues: CASSVGDTYTKSQYF.

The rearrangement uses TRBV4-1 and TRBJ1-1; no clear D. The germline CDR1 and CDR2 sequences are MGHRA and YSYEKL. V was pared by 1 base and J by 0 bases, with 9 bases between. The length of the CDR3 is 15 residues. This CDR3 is CASSQAVTVNTEAFF. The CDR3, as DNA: TGCGCCAGCAGCCAAGCAGTCACGGTGAACACTGAAGCTTTCTTT.

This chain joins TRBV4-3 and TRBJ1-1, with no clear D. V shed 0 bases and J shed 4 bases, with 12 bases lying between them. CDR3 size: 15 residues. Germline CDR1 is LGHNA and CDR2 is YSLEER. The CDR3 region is CASSQDVIRGTEAFF. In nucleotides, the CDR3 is TGCGCCAGCAGCCAAGATGTAATCCGAGGCACTGAAGCTTTCTTT.

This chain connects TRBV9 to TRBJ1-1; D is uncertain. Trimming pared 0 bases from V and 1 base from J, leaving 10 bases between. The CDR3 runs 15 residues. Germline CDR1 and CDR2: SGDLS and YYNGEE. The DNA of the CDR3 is TGTGCCAGCAGCGTAGATTTTGCAAGGAACACTGAAGCTTTCTTT. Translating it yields CASSVDFARNTEAFF. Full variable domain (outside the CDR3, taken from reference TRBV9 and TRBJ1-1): DSGVTQTPKHLITATGQRVTLRCSPRSGDLSVYWYQQSLDQGLQFLIQYYNGEERAKGNILERFSAQQFPDLHSELNLSSLELGDSALYFCASSVDFARNTEAFFGQGTRLTVV.

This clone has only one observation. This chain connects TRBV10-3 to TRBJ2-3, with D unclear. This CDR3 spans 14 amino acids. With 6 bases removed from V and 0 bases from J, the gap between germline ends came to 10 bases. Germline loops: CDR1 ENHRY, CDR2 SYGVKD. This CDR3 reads CAIRTSSSTDTQYF. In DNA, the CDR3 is TGTGCCATCAGGACGTCCTCTAGCACAGATACGCAGTATTTT.

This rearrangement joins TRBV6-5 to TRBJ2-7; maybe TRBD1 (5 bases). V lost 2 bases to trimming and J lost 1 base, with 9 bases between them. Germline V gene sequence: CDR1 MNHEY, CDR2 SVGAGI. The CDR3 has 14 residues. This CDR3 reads CASSYGAASYEQYF. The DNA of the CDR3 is TGTGCCAGCAGTTACGGGGCAGCTTCCTACGAGCAGTACTTC.

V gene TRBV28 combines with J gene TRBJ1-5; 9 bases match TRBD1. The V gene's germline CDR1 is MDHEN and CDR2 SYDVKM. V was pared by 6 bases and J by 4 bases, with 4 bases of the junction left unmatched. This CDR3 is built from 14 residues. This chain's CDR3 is CASRRQGGNQPQHF. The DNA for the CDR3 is TGTGCCAGCAGAAGACAGGGGGGAAATCAGCCCCAGCATTTT.

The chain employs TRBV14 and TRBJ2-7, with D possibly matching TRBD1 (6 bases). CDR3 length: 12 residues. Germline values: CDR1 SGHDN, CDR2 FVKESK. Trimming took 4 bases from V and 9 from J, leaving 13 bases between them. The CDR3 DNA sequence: TGTGCCAGCAGCCCGCTACAGGGTAGGCAGTACTTC. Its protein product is CASSPLQGRQYF.

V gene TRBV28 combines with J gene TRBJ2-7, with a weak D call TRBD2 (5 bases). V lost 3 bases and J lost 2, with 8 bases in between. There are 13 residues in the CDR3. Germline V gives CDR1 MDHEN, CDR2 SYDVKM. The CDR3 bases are TGTGCCAGCAGTTTTGGAGGAACCTACGAGCAGTACTTC. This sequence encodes CASSFGGTYEQYF.